Listed below are T cell receptor beta chains from one sample, sequenced in a study of regulatory T cells in long-lasting Graves disease. MiXCR, run by TCRdb on the multiplex PCR reads, gives a single entry per CDR3 protein. The data contain more than 300,000 distinct CDR3 sequences, around a fifth of them seen just once; the ten biggest clones take up 29%. The input for sequencing was peripheral blood mononuclear cells (PBMCs), taken when the disease was refractory, from a patient treated with antithyroid drugs. The receptors come from a female donor with Graves disease. Both conserved end residues are part of each CDR3. The D gene is left open where the match is weak. Clone size is not always given. Where it is, it says once, few, many or a class for expanded clones.

>TRBJ2-5|13|TRBV11-2|NA|many
CASSHHGQETQYF
TGTGCCAGCAGCCATCATGGGCAAGAGACCCAGTACTTC
>TRBJ1-6|16|TRBV2|NA|many
CASRKQGLLSGSPLHF
TGTGCCAGCAGGAAACAGGGTCTACTTTCCGGTTCACCCCTCCACTTT
>TRBJ1-1|16|TRBV19|TRBD1|few
CASSIRGGQTFTEAFF
TGTGCCAGTAGTATCAGGGGGGGCCAGACTTTCACTGAAGCTTTCTTT
>TRBJ1-1|13|TRBV6-1|NA|many
CASIGRGHTEAFF
TGTGCCAGCATTGGGCGGGGTCACACTGAAGCTTTCTTT
>TRBJ2-5|15|TRBV6-1|NA|NA
CASTTGRGFGETQYF
TGTGCCAGCACCACTGGTCGGGGCTTCGGGGAGACCCAGTACTTC
>TRBJ2-7|13|TRBV11-3|NA|many
CASSYWAGYEQYF
TGTGCCAGCAGCTACTGGGCGGGTTACGAGCAGTACTTC
>TRBJ1-1|17|TRBV30|NA|NA
CAWSVLGTGQPNTEAFF
TGTGCCTGGAGTGTACTCGGGACGGGACAACCGAACACTGAAGCTTTCTTT
>TRBJ2-2|15|TRBV7-9|TRBD2|NA
CASSSTSEHTGELFF
TGTGCCAGCAGCTCCACTAGCGAGCACACCGGGGAGCTGTTTTTT
>TRBJ1-2|14|TRBV20-1|NA|few
CSARDPDSVNGYTF
TGCAGTGCTAGAGACCCGGACAGTGTGAATGGCTACACCTTC
>TRBJ2-2|13|TRBV3-1|NA|NA
CASSQPRPGELFF
TGTGCCAGCAGCCAACCCCGTCCCGGGGAGCTGTTTTTT
>TRBJ1-2|15|TRBV7-2|NA|many
CASSLTLAGPWGYTF
TGTGCCAGCAGCTTGACCTTGGCAGGGCCTTGGGGCTACACCTTC
>TRBJ2-4|15|TRBV7-3|NA|few
CASSLSPGTKNIQYF
TGTGCCAGCAGCTTAAGCCCGGGAACCAAAAACATTCAGTACTTC
>TRBJ1-2|15|TRBV3-1|TRBD1|many
CASSPGGDSRKGYTF
TGTGCCAGCAGCCCGGGTGGGGACAGTCGGAAAGGCTACACCTTC
>TRBJ1-2|13|TRBV19|NA|many
CASGWDNNYGYTF
TGTGCCAGTGGCTGGGACAACAACTATGGCTACACCTTC
>TRBJ1-1|14|TRBV18|TRBD1|NA
CASSASGQGARAFF
TGTGCCAGCTCCGCCTCGGGACAGGGGGCGAGAGCTTTCTTT
>TRBJ2-5|15|TRBV6-5|TRBD2|NA
CASSYSLSGRGTQYF
TGTGCCAGCAGTTACTCGCTCAGCGGGAGAGGGACCCAGTACTTC
>TRBJ2-7|14|TRBV7-3|NA|few
CASSANGAGYEQYF
TGTGCCAGCAGCGCTAACGGGGCTGGTTACGAGCAGTACTTC
>TRBJ2-1|12|TRBV30|NA|NA
CAWSRQRDEQFF
TGTGCCTGGAGTCGACAGCGGGATGAGCAGTTCTTC
>TRBJ1-3|15|TRBV7-8|NA|many
CASSLAGLSGNTIYF
TGTGCCAGCAGCTTAGCAGGGCTCTCTGGAAACACCATATATTTT
>TRBJ2-7|15|TRBV6-2/TRBV6-3|NA|few
CASSYGGTASYEQYF
TGTGCCAGCAGTTACGGGGGGACAGCCTCCTACGAGCAGTACTTC
>TRBJ1-2|13|TRBV25-1|TRBD1|few
CASTNQGAGGYTF
TGTGCCAGCACCAACCAGGGGGCGGGTGGCTACACCTTC
>TRBJ1-1|13|TRBV3-1|TRBD1|many
CASSHTGGTEAFF
TGTGCCAGCAGCCATACAGGGGGCACTGAAGCTTTCTTT
>TRBJ2-2|16|TRBV7-2|NA|few
CASSLNGPGGTGELFF
TGTGCCAGCAGCTTAAACGGGCCCGGTGGAACCGGGGAGCTGTTTTTT
>TRBJ2-6|18|TRBV7-3|NA|few
CASSLGAWARSGANVLTF
TGTGCCAGCAGCTTGGGCGCGTGGGCGAGATCTGGGGCCAACGTCCTGACTTTC
>TRBJ1-3|14|TRBV12-3/TRBV12-4|NA|NA
CASSYSVSGNTIYF
TGTGCCAGCAGCTACAGTGTTTCTGGAAACACCATATATTTT
>TRBJ2-2|12|TRBV2|TRBD1|many
CASRQGPGELFF
TGTGCCAGCAGACAGGGGCCCGGGGAGCTGTTTTTT
>TRBJ2-3|14|TRBV19|TRBD2|NA
CASSIDGGTDTQYF
TGTGCCAGTAGTATAGACGGGGGGACAGATACGCAGTATTTT
>TRBJ1-2|13|TRBV30|NA|many
CAWSVKDTYGYTF
TGTGCCTGGAGTGTAAAGGACACCTATGGCTACACCTTC
>TRBJ1-1|16|TRBV6-2/TRBV6-3|NA|few
CASSDQTRDMNTEAFF
TGTGCCAGCAGTGACCAAACCCGGGACATGAACACTGAAGCTTTCTTT
>TRBJ1-6|18|TRBV5-1|NA|NA
CASSLVGTVPSYNSPLHF
TGCGCCAGCAGCTTGGTGGGGACCGTGCCGTCCTATAATTCACCCCTCCACTTT
>TRBJ2-7|15|TRBV28|NA|many
CASSFSRRPGYEQYF
TGTGCCAGCAGTTTTTCTCGGCGCCCGGGATACGAGCAGTACTTC
>TRBJ1-1|15|TRBV5-1|NA|once
CASSYTGLENTEAFF
TGCGCCAGCAGCTACACAGGGCTTGAGAACACTGAAGCTTTCTTT
>TRBJ1-6|15|TRBV7-6|TRBD1|NA
CASSLGTGENSPLHF
TGTGCCAGCAGCTTGGGGACAGGGGAAAATTCACCCCTCCACTTT
>TRBJ2-1|16|TRBV11-2|TRBD1|few
CASSKPRGTDYNEQFF
TGTGCCAGCAGCAAACCGAGGGGGACAGACTACAATGAGCAGTTCTTC
>TRBJ2-5|12|TRBV7-9|NA|many
CASSYPAETQYF
TGTGCCAGCAGCTACCCCGCGGAGACCCAGTACTTC
>TRBJ1-2|16|TRBV6-5|NA|NA
CASSYGAGRVGYGYTF
TGTGCCAGCAGTTACGGCGCGGGCAGGGTCGGCTATGGCTACACCTTC
>TRBJ2-2|14|TRBV3-1|NA|many
CASTLTENTGELFF
TGTGCCAGCACCCTGACAGAGAACACCGGGGAGCTGTTTTTT
>TRBJ1-6|15|TRBV12-3/TRBV12-4|NA|many
CASRTTGHSHSPLHF
TGTGCCAGCAGGACGACGGGACATTCGCATTCACCCCTCCACTTT
>TRBJ2-7|13|TRBV30|NA|NA
CAWSVYRAHEQYF
TGTGCCTGGAGTGTATACAGGGCCCACGAGCAGTACTTC
>TRBJ1-2|15|TRBV6-1|TRBD1|many
CASTAGTGSFYGYTF
TGTGCCAGCACCGCCGGGACAGGGAGTTTCTATGGCTACACCTTC
>TRBJ1-1|17|TRBV11-2|NA|many
CASSNVRLRRGNTEAFF
TGTGCCAGCAGCAACGTGAGATTACGACGGGGGAACACTGAAGCTTTCTTT
>TRBJ2-1|18|TRBV27|NA|once
CASRRGGPHQSSYNEQFF
TGTGCCAGCAGAAGGGGGGGACCACACCAGAGCTCCTACAATGAGCAGTTCTTC
>TRBJ1-4|17|TRBV6-1|NA|NA
CASSPGRLHATNEKLFF
TGTGCCAGCAGTCCCGGTAGGCTCCATGCAACTAATGAAAAACTGTTTTTT
>TRBJ2-5|17|TRBV19|TRBD2|few
CASSIGYSAGVGETQYF
TGTGCCAGTAGTATAGGATATTCGGCGGGGGTGGGGGAGACCCAGTACTTC
>TRBJ2-2|13|TRBV7-2|NA|many
CASSFRVPGELFF
TGTGCCAGCAGCTTCAGGGTCCCCGGGGAGCTGTTTTTT
>TRBJ1-5|14|TRBV7-8|NA|few
CASTTGNRDQPQHF
TGTGCCAGCACCACAGGGAACCGAGATCAGCCCCAGCATTTT
>TRBJ1-5|15|TRBV2|NA|many
CASSRQVYSNQPQHF
TGTGCCAGCAGTAGACAGGTCTATAGCAATCAGCCCCAGCATTTT
>TRBJ1-2|14|TRBV30|NA|few
CAWDAPDSFYGYTF
TGTGCCTGGGATGCCCCGGACTCCTTCTATGGCTACACCTTC
>TRBJ2-2|14|TRBV11-3|NA|few
CASSLDPASRELFF
TGTGCCAGCAGCTTAGATCCCGCTTCGAGGGAGCTGTTTTTT
>TRBJ2-6|19|TRBV12-3/TRBV12-4|NA|many
CASSWRVRDRRSGANVLTF
TGTGCCAGCAGTTGGCGCGTCCGGGACCGCCGATCTGGGGCCAACGTCCTGACTTTC
>TRBJ1-5|11|TRBV28|NA|NA
CASSLREPQHF
TGTGCCAGCAGTTTACGGGAGCCCCAGCATTTT
>TRBJ1-1|17|TRBV6-1|NA|NA
CASSIPQSPRGATEAFF
TGTGCCAGCAGTATCCCCCAATCCCCCCGGGGGGCCACTGAAGCTTTCTTT
>TRBJ2-7|13|TRBV12-3/TRBV12-4|TRBD1|many
CASVKDRSTEQYF
TGTGCCAGCGTGAAGGACAGGTCGACCGAGCAGTACTTC
>TRBJ2-2|17|TRBV2|NA|many
CASRGNTAILNTGELFF
TGTGCCAGCAGGGGGAACACGGCGATCTTGAACACCGGGGAGCTGTTTTTT